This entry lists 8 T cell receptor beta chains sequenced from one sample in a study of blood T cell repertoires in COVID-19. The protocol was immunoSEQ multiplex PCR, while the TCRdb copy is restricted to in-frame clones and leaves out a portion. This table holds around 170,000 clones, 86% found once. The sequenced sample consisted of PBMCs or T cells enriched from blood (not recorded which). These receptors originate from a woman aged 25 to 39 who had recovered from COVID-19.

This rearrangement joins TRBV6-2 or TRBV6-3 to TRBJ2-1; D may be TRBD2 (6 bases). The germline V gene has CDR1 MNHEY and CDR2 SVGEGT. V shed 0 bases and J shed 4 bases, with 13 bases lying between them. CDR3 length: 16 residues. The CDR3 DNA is TGTGCCAGCAGTTACTCGAGGCTGGGGGGTTACAATGAGCAGTTCTTC. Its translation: CASSYSRLGGYNEQFF.

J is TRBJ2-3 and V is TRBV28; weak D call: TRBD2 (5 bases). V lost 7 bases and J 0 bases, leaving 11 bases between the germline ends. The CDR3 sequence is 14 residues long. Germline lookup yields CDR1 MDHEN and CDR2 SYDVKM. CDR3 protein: CASKSGVSTDTQYF. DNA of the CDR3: TGTGCCAGCAAGAGCGGAGTTAGCACAGATACGCAGTATTTT.

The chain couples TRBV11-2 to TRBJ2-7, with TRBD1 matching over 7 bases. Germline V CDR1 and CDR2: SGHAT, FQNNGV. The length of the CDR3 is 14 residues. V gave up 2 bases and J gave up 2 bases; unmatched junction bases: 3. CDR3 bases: TGTGCCAGCAGCTTATTGACAGGGACCTACGAGCAGTACTTC. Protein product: CASSLLTGTYEQYF.

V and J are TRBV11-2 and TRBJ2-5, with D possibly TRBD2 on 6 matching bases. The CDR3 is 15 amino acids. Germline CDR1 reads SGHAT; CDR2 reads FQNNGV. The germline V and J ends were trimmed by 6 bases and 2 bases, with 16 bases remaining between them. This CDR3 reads CASRELRGRQETQYF. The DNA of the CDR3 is TGTGCCAGCAGGGAACTGCGGGGAAGACAAGAGACCCAGTACTTC.

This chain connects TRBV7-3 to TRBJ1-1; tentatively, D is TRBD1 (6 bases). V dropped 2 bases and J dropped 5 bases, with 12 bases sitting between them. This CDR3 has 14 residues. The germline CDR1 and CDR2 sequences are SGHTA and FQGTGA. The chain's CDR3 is CASSLVGGGTEAFF. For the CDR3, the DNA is TGTGCCAGCAGCTTAGTAGGGGGAGGGACTGAAGCTTTCTTT.

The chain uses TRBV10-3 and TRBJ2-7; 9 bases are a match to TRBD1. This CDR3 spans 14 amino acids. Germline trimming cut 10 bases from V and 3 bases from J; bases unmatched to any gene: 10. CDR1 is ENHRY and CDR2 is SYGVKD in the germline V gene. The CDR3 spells CATNIGTGNYEQYF. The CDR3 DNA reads TGTGCCACGAACATCGGGACAGGGAACTACGAGCAGTACTTC.

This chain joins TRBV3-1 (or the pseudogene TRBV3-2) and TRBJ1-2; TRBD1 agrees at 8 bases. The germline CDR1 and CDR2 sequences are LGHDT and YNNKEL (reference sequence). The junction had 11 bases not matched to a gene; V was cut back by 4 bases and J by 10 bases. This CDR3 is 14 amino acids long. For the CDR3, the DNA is TGTGCCAGCAGCCCTACTCCGGGACAGGACGACTACACCTTC. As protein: CASSPTPGQDDYTF.

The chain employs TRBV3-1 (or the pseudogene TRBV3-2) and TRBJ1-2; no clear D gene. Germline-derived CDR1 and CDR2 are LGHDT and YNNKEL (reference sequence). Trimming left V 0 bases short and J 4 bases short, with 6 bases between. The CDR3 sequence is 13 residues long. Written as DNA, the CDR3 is TGTGCCAGCAGCCAAGACAGAGGCTATGGCTACACCTTC. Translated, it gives CASSQDRGYGYTF.